The next 23 T cell receptor beta chains were all read from a single sample in a study of vaccination effects on CD4 cells after COVID-19. Antigen-specific CD4+ T cells were first expanded with viral peptide pools by the ViraFEST assay and only then sequenced. Subsequent to 10 days of culture, CD4+ T cells were isolated. Infection dated between March and December 2020, before the Alpha, Beta and Delta variants reached the United States. Vaccination of participants consisted of two doses of either the BNT162b2 or mRNA-1273 vaccine. Here immunoSEQ multiplex PCR was the method, and the copy in TCRdb shows in-frame clones only, minus some. The sample has about 17,000 clones, 76% seen once. Their antigens remain unidentified. Material: CD4+ T cells from PBMCs cultured with SARS-CoV-2 spike peptides, obtained after COVID-19 vaccination. These TCRs come from a human donor who had a prior SARS-CoV-2 infection.

J is TRBJ2-1 and V is TRBV11-2, with D unresolved. CDR3 size: 15 residues. V gave up 5 bases and J gave up 2 bases, with 13 bases separating them. The germline CDR1 and CDR2 sequences are SGHAT and FQNNGV. CDR3: CASSPGTGAYNEQFF. DNA of the CDR3: TGTGCCAGCAGCCCCGGTACGGGCGCCTACAATGAGCAGTTCTTC. Variable domain in full (rest from reference TRBV11-2 and TRBJ2-1): EAGVAQSPRYKIIEKRQSVAFWCNPISGHATLYWYQQILGQGPKLLIQFQNNGVVDDSQLPKDRFSAERLKGVDSTLKIQPAKLEDSAVYLCASSPGTGAYNEQFFGPGTRLTVL.

The V and J genes are TRBV21-1 and TRBJ1-6; the DNA was not compared with TRBD1, the D call given in the table. TRBV21-1 is assigned pseudogene status. This CDR3 is built from 16 residues. DNA of the CDR3: TGTGCCAGAAACCTCTCCGGGACAAGATATAATTCACCCCTCCACTTT. It is translated as CARNLSGTRYNSPLHF.

This CDR3 reads CASSPRTGGYEQYF. CDR3 nucleotide sequence: TGTGCCAGCAGCCCGAGGACAGGGGGCTACGAGCAGTACTTC. This sequence joins TRBV7-3 and TRBJ2-7, with TRBD1 matching 10 bases. The CDR3 runs 14 residues. Losses at the gene ends were 5 bases for V and 3 bases for J; bases not matched to a gene: 4. CDR1 and CDR2 from the germline V gene are SGHTA and FQGTGA.

The chain employs TRBV15 and TRBJ2-1; TRBD1 is a possible D gene (5 bases). Germline V gene sequence: CDR1 LNHNV, CDR2 YYDKDF (reference sequence). CDR3 length: 19 residues. Trimming removed 0 bases at V and 2 bases at J, with 20 bases between. CDR3 in amino acids: CATSRDPLGHSRAYNEQFF. CDR3 nucleotides: TGTGCCACCAGCAGAGATCCCCTTGGCCATAGCAGGGCCTACAATGAGCAGTTCTTC.

This chain uses TRBV4-3 with TRBJ2-5, with D perhaps TRBD2 (6 bases). The CDR3 runs to 14 residues. Germline assignment: CDR1 LGHNA and CDR2 YSLEER. Trimming removed 5 bases from V and 2 bases from J, with 12 bases in between. In DNA form, the CDR3 reads TGCGCCAGCAGCGTCCGAGGAGGGCAAGAGACCCAGTACTTC. Residues: CASSVRGGQETQYF.

The rearrangement joins TRBV2 to TRBJ2-1, with TRBD1 matching 8 bases. The V gene end was trimmed by 7 bases and the J gene end by 6 bases; junction bases not matched to a gene: 8. Germline V CDR1 and CDR2: SNHLY, FYNNEI. This CDR3 is built from 14 residues. CDR3 residues: CASIGQGRSNEQFF. The CDR3 bases are TGTGCCAGCATCGGACAGGGTCGTTCCAATGAGCAGTTCTTC.

The chain combines TRBV9 with TRBJ2-3; 8 nucleotides line up with TRBD2. V lost 2 bases and J lost 5; bases outside the gene matches: 10. Germline assignment: CDR1 SGDLS and CDR2 YYNGEE. The CDR3 is 16 amino acids. The CDR3 region has the DNA TGTGCCAGCAGCGTGATCGGGGGGGGGCCGGGAGATACGCAGTATTTT. The encoded protein is CASSVIGGGPGDTQYF.

V and J are TRBV2 and TRBJ2-5, with 8 bases matching TRBD2. The V segment lost 4 bases and the J segment 5 bases; nucleotides outside the gene matches: 9. The CDR3 spans 15 residues. Germline V gene lookup returns CDR1 SNHLY and CDR2 FYNNEI. CDR3 nucleotides: TGTGCCAGCAGTGTTAACGGGAGGGCCTGGGAGACCCAGTACTTC. It specifies CASSVNGRAWETQYF.

The chain has TRBV19 and TRBJ1-4; no clear D gene. V shed 5 bases and J shed 13 bases, with 8 bases lying between them. Germline loops: CDR1 LNHDA, CDR2 SQIVND (reference sequence). The CDR3 contains 10 residues. The CDR3 here is CASSSIRLFF. CDR3 DNA sequence: TGTGCCAGTAGTTCGATACGACTGTTTTTT. Using reference TRBV19 and TRBJ1-4 for the parts outside the CDR3, the full variable domain is DGGITQSPKYLFRKEGQNVTLSCEQNLNHDAMYWYRQDPGQGLRLIYYSQIVNDFQKGDIAEGYSVSREKKESFPLTVTSAQKNPTAFYLCASSSIRLFFGSGTQLSVL.

The V gene is TRBV2, the J gene TRBJ1-1; 7 bases line up with TRBD1. The trim removed 5 bases at V and 2 bases at J, leaving 14 bases unmatched. Germline V gene data show CDR1 as SNHLY and CDR2 as FYNNEI. CDR3 length: 17 amino acids. DNA for the CDR3: TGTGCCAGCAGTCGACCCCGACAGGGTCGGACCAACACTGAAGCTTTCTTT. It translates to CASSRPRQGRTNTEAFF. The variable domain in full, with the rest retrieved from reference TRBV2 and TRBJ1-1, is EPEVTQTPSHQVTQMGQEVILRCVPISNHLYFYWYRQILGQKVEFLVSFYNNEISEKSEIFDDQFSVERPDGSNFTLKIRSTKLEDSAMYFCASSRPRQGRTNTEAFFGQGTRLTVV.

CDR3 sequence (DNA): TGTGCCAGCAGTCTCGATATAGTTTTGAACACTGAAGCTTTCTTT. This gives the protein CASSLDIVLNTEAFF. This sequence joins TRBV2 and TRBJ1-1, with D unresolved. The CDR3 is made up of 15 amino acids. Looked up from germline, CDR1 is SNHLY and CDR2 is FYNNEI. V was shortened by 5 bases and J by 0 bases, with 13 bases between the two germline ends.

The chain uses TRBV2 and TRBJ2-7, with 11 positions matching TRBD2. Germline lookup yields CDR1 SNHLY and CDR2 FYNNEI. With V trimmed by 8 bases and J by 4 bases, 7 bases remained unmatched. This CDR3 has 14 residues. The CDR3 nucleotides are TGTGCCAGCCGAAAAACTAGCGGGGGTTACGAGCAGTACTTC. Its protein product is CASRKTSGGYEQYF.

This clone is a singleton in its sample. This sequence joins TRBV11-3 and TRBJ2-2; 9 positions match TRBD2. The germline V gene has CDR1 SGHNT and CDR2 YENEEA. V lost 3 bases to trimming and J lost 4 bases; unmatched junction nucleotides: 0. The CDR3 contains 14 residues. The CDR3 sequence: CASSFSGSTGELFF. The DNA for the CDR3 is TGTGCCAGCAGCTTTAGCGGGAGCACCGGGGAGCTGTTTTTT.

This clone has just one count. The J gene is TRBJ2-2, the V gene TRBV27; 7 bases are shared with TRBD2. CDR1 is MNHEY and CDR2 is SMNVEV in the germline V gene (reference sequence). V lost 2 bases and J lost 3; bases outside the gene matches: 15. This CDR3 spans 19 amino acids. CDR3 in amino acids: CASSLECGEGKAYTGELFF. The DNA for the CDR3 is TGTGCCAGCAGTTTAGAGTGTGGGGAGGGGAAGGCTTACACCGGGGAGCTGTTTTTT.

This chain connects TRBV30 to TRBJ2-3; D ambiguous. Germline lookup yields CDR1 GTSNPN and CDR2 SVGIG (reference sequence). V shed 5 bases and J shed 2 bases, with 11 bases lying between them. The CDR3 has 13 amino acids. The DNA of the CDR3 is TGTGCCTGGGGACCACCCTCCACAGATACGCAGTATTTT. Translation gives CAWGPPSTDTQYF.

The J gene is TRBJ2-3, the V gene TRBV6-5, with D possibly called TRBD1 or TRBD2 (5 bases each). Trimming pared 6 bases from V and 4 bases from J, leaving 17 bases between. Germline assignment: CDR1 MNHEY and CDR2 SVGAGI. There are 15 residues in the CDR3. DNA for the CDR3: TGTGCCAGCAGGAGGCAGGCAGGGAGCGCAGATACGCAGTATTTT. Its translation: CASRRQAGSADTQYF.

This chain links TRBV21-1 with TRBJ1-6. TRBV21-1 is a pseudogene segment. CDR3 size: 15 residues. The DNA for the CDR3 is TGTGCCAGCAGCAAAGAAACCTGGGGTAATTCACCCCTCCACTTT. Translated, it gives CASSKETWGNSPLHF.

The table lists this clone with a count of one. This chain uses TRBV30 with TRBJ1-1, with D maybe TRBD1 (6 bases). The length of the CDR3 is 10 residues. Trimming shortened V by 7 bases and J by 10 bases, and 13 bases separated the two germline ends. From germline, CDR1 is GTSNPN and CDR2 SVGIG (reference sequence). The DNA of the CDR3 is TGTGCCTATCAACAGGGAAGAGCTTTCTTT. Translation gives CAYQQGRAFF. Together with reference TRBV30 and TRBJ1-1, the CDR3 gives the full variable domain: SQTIHQWPATLVQPVGSPLSLECTVEGTSNPNLYWYRQAAGRGLQLLFYSVGIGQISSEVPQNLSASRPQDRQFILSSKKLLLSDSGFYLCAYQQGRAFFGQGTRLTVV.

The rearrangement uses TRBV27 and TRBJ2-7, with a weak D call TRBD2 (6 bases). The V gene's germline CDR1 is MNHEY and CDR2 SMNVEV (reference sequence). The V end was cut by 6 bases, the J end by 3 bases, with 12 bases between. This CDR3 contains 13 residues. CDR3 nucleotide sequence: TGTGCCAGCAGCGCCACCGGGGGCTACGAGCAGTACTTC. Translated: CASSATGGYEQYF.

This chain connects TRBV19 to TRBJ1-2; unclear D gene. Trimming took 7 bases from V and 6 from J, leaving 15 bases between them. CDR3 size: 13 residues. Germline values: CDR1 LNHDA, CDR2 SQIVND (reference sequence). The CDR3 loop is CASTYYGYDGYTF. CDR3 nucleotide sequence: TGTGCCAGTACCTATTACGGTTATGATGGCTACACCTTC.

This sequence joins TRBV18 and TRBJ1-1; 7 bases map to TRBD1. The CDR3 is made up of 16 amino acids. V was pared by 6 bases and J by 4 bases, with 14 bases of the junction left unmatched. Germline values: CDR1 KGHSH, CDR2 LQKENI. The CDR3 sequence is CASSPGGVRKGTEAFF. In DNA, the CDR3 is TGTGCCAGCTCCCCAGGGGGGGTGCGAAAAGGCACTGAAGCTTTCTTT.

This clone has only a few counts. The V and J genes are TRBV27 and TRBJ1-2, with D possibly TRBD1 on 6 matching bases. Trimming left V 7 bases short and J 1 base short, with 22 bases between. Germline-derived CDR1 and CDR2 are MNHEY and SMNVEV (reference sequence). This CDR3 is built from 17 residues. The CDR3 reads CASKPNRDPNLNYGYTF. The CDR3 nucleotides read TGTGCCAGCAAACCTAACAGGGACCCCAACCTTAACTATGGCTACACCTTC.

The rearrangement links TRBV5-1 to TRBJ1-4; TRBD1 aligns across 9 bases. In germline, CDR1 is SGHRS, CDR2 YFSETQ. Trimming at V came to 4 bases and at J to 0 bases, leaving 4 bases not matched to a gene. This CDR3 has 16 amino acids. The CDR3 region is CASSPQGAATNEKLFF. The CDR3 DNA sequence: TGCGCCAGCAGCCCACAGGGGGCTGCAACTAATGAAAAACTGTTTTTT.